Described below is a single T cell receptor beta chain sequence and its context. Its antigen is currently unknown. The record originates from a study of beta chain features in type 1 diabetes. V lost 3 bases and J lost 8, with 8 bases in between. Per the germline V gene, CDR1 is DFQATT and CDR2 is SNEGSKA (reference sequence). This CDR3 has 11 amino acids. Overall study results and limits: In type 1 diabetes patients, VDJ junctions had fewer insertions; deletions at these junctions were more frequent. The study found that naive, central memory and Treg TCRB repertoires appeared more similar in patients than in healthy donors. A moderate, significant TCRB CDR3 shortening appeared in type 1 diabetes across four CD4+ subsets.

TCRB transcripts that were expressed got sequenced, as all of the isolated RNA had been reverse transcribed. The method was immunoSEQ multiplex PCR; TCRdb's version includes in-frame clones alone and lacks a portion of them. Of 300,000 to 450,000 clones in the sample, around 19% were seen once. This TCR was recovered from a young woman in good health. Sequences were obtained from naive CD4+ T cells from blood. The J gene is TRBJ2-1, the V gene TRBV20-1, with D maybe TRBD1 (6 bases). The CDR3 is CSARGADEQFF. Written as DNA, the CDR3 is TGCAGTGCTAGGGGGGCAGATGAGCAGTTCTTC.